These 2 T cell receptor beta chains came from one sample sequenced in a study of T cell changes during pregnancy in multiple sclerosis. Sequenced by immunoSEQ multiplex PCR; TCRdb stores in-frame clones only, minus some. The data show 30,000 to 40,000 clones, with roughly nine tenths seen just once and 5% to 6.5% held by the top ten. Material: peripheral blood, obtained in the third trimester of pregnancy. The receptor set was obtained from a female donor in good health, enrolled as a control in a pregnancy study.

The J gene is TRBJ2-3, the V gene TRBV10-3, with 8 bases fitting TRBD2. The V and J ends lost 4 bases and 1 base, in that order; junction bases with no gene match: 4. The CDR3 is made up of 15 amino acids. Germline CDR1 and CDR2: ENHRY and SYGVKD. The CDR3 DNA follows: TGTGCCATCAGTGTTCCCGGGGGGGGCACAGATACGCAGTATTTT. Its translation is CAISVPGGGTDTQYF.

This clone occurred once. The V gene is TRBV9, the J gene TRBJ1-2, with 7 positions matching TRBD1. The J segment lost 5 bases and the V segment lost 3 bases, leaving 10 bases of the junction unmatched. This CDR3 is built from 15 residues. Per the germline V gene, CDR1 is SGDLS and CDR2 is YYNGEE. The CDR3 here is CASSDGTEGPYGYTF. The CDR3 DNA is TGTGCCAGCAGCGATGGGACAGAGGGGCCTTATGGCTACACCTTC.